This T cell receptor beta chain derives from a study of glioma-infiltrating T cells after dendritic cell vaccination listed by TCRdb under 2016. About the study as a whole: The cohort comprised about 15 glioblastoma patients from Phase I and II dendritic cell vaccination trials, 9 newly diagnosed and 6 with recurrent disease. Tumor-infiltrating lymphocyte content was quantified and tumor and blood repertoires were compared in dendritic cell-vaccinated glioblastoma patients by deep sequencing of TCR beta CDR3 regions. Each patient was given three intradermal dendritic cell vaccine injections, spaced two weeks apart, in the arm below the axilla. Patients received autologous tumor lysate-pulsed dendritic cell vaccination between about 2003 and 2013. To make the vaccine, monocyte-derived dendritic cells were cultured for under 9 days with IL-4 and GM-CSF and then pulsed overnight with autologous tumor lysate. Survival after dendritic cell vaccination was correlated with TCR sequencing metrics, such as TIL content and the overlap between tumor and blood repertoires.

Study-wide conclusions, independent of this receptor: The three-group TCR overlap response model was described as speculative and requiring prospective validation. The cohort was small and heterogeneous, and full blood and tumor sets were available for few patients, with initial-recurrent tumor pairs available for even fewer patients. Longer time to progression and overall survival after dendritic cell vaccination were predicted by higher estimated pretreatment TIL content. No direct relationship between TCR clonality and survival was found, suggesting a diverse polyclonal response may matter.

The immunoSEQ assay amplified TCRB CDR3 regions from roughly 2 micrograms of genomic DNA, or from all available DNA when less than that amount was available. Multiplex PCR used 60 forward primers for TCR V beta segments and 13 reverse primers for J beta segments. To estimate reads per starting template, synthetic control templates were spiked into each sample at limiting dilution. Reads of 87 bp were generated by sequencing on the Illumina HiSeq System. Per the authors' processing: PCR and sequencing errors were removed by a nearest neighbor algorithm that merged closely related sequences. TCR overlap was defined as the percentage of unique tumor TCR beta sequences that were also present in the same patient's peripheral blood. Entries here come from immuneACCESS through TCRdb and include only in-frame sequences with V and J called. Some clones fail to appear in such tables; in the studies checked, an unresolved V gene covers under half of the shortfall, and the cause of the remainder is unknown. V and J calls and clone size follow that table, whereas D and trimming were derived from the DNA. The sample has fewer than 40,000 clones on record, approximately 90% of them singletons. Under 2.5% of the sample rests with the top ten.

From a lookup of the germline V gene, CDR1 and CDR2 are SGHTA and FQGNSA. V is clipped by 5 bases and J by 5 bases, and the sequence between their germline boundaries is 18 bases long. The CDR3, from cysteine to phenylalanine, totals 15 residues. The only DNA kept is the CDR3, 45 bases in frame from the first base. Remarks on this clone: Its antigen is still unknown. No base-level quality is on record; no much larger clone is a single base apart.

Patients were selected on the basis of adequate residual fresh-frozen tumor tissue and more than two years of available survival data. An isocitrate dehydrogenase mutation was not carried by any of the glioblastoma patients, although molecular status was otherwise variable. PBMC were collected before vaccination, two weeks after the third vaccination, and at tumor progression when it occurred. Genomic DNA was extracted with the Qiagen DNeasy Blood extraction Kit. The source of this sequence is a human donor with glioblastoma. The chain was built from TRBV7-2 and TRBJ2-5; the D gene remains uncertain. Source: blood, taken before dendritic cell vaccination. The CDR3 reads CASSPRDSSKETQYF. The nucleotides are TGTGCCAGCAGCCCGCGAGACTCGTCTAAGGAGACCCAGTACTTC.